This T cell receptor beta chain was identified in a study of control samples from healthy donors and cancer patients. The data were produced by immunoSEQ multiplex PCR, yet TCRdb's version contains in-frame clones alone and is incomplete. The sample lists 150,000 to 200,000 clones; 91% were seen once. Germline V gives CDR1 SGHVS, CDR2 FNYEAQ. The CDR3 sequence is 16 residues long. J gave up 4 bases and V 6 bases, and 10 bases lay outside the gene matches. The sample holds one count of this clone. V and J are TRBV7-6 and TRBJ2-1; 9 nucleotides align to TRBD2. This TCR was sampled from a woman aged 40 to 50 in good health. The source material was blood. DNA for the CDR3: TGTGCCAGCAGTCCGAGCGGGGGGAACTTTTACAATGAGCAGTTCTTC. As protein: CASSPSGGNFYNEQFF.